A selection of T cell receptor beta chains follows, all from one sample in a study of T and B cells in COVID-19 patients. TCRdb reanalysed the multiplex PCR reads using MiXCR and keeps one entry per CDR3 protein. The table lists fewer than 15,000 distinct CDR3 sequences, 25% of them singletons. The sample consisted of blood. The receptors originated from a human donor who had recovered from COVID-19. Both conserved end residues are part of each CDR3. The D gene is left open where the match is weak.

v_call	d_call	cdr3_aa
TRBV13	TRBD1	CASSLVGDRALNTEAFF
TRBV18	-	CASSLLKVGETQYF
TRBV29-1	-	CSVEDPGGNLGAEAFF
TRBV6-5	-	CASSLGAYQETQYF
TRBV20-1	TRBD2	CSAREIAGGRSYNEQFF
TRBV6-5	-	CASSTSPGGRIVNSPLHF
TRBV27	TRBD1	CASIGDSSTDTQYF
TRBV6-1	-	CASSVRYEQYF
TRBV18	-	CASSPPRRSSTDTQYF
TRBV12-3/TRBV12-4	TRBD2	CASSFQSGAPNEQFF
TRBV11-2	-	CASSLGGGWISGNTIYF
TRBV7-9	-	CASSLVSTDTQYF
TRBV27	-	CASGYTSGNTIYF
TRBV6-5	-	CASGSYGQYF
TRBV6-5	TRBD2	CASSYSKRGLAGLTGELFF
TRBV11-1	TRBD1	CASSSTGQVTDTQYF
TRBV7-9	-	CASSPSSWGAYNEQFF
TRBV13	-	CASSLGLGSTDTQYF
TRBV21-1	-	CASSKLTDCHEQFF
TRBV6-5	TRBD1	CASSTGGLGYGYTF
TRBV29-1	-	CSVGGEVATQYF
TRBV7-9	-	CASSSDRATNTGYTF
TRBV19	-	CASSIAGYGYTF
TRBV12-3/TRBV12-4	-	CASSLEGGQRRGYTF
TRBV27	TRBD2	CASSSGTTVYEQYF
TRBV9	TRBD2	CASSVVSGGTGELFF
TRBV6-1	-	CASSEAVSGYTF
TRBV12-3/TRBV12-4	-	CASSTQGYTIYF
TRBV18	-	CASSHTTSSYNSPLHF
TRBV29-1	TRBD2	CSVGPGLAGGRQETQYF
TRBV6-6	TRBD1	CASSRFPGQSNEKLFF
TRBV6-1	TRBD1	CASSAGQAPSNQPQHF
TRBV24-1	-	CATSDPGTAGNTIYF
TRBV28	-	CASSLDSWTQYF
TRBV5-1	-	CASSSPGQSETQYF
TRBV6-2/TRBV6-3	-	CASSSSIGTPSADTQYF
TRBV5-6	-	CASMISGRDTEAFF
TRBV15	TRBD2	CATSRGTSGSSYEQYF
TRBV19	TRBD2	CASTLTSASTDTQYF
TRBV12-3/TRBV12-4	TRBD1	CASSLTGLVETQYF
TRBV18	TRBD1	CATVEGTGGLTTGELFF